The 12 T cell receptor beta chains in this list originate from one sample, sequenced in a study of OX40 agonist ivuxolimab in advanced cancers. The assay was immunoSEQ multiplex PCR, and TCRdb's table has in-frame clones only and misses some. The data contain over 100,000 clones, approximately 90% of them singletons. Specimen: CD4+ or CD8+ T cells sorted from blood, collected in a trial of the OX40 agonist ivuxolimab. The receptor source for this set is an adult with an advanced solid tumor such as melanoma, head and neck, liver or kidney cancer.

The chain uses TRBV6-1 and TRBJ1-1, with D unclear. The CDR3 is 12 residues long. Trimming took 4 bases from V and 5 from J, leaving 8 bases between them. The V gene's germline CDR1 is MNHNS and CDR2 SASEGT. The CDR3 is CASSAHSTEAFF. DNA of the CDR3: TGTGCCAGCAGTGCACATAGTACTGAAGCTTTCTTT.

This clone appeared a single time. The chain couples TRBV19 to TRBJ2-1; D might be TRBD1 (5 bases). Trimming removed 7 bases from V and 1 base from J, with 8 bases in between. This CDR3 is 13 amino acids long. The germline gives CDR1 LNHDA, CDR2 SQIVND (reference sequence). The DNA of the CDR3 is TGTGCCAGTAAGCAGGGATCCTACAATGAGCAGTTCTTC. This translates into CASKQGSYNEQFF.

The rearrangement uses TRBV6-5 and TRBJ1-1; D is unclear. V was trimmed by 8 bases and J by 11 bases, leaving 9 bases between them. Germline CDR1 reads MNHEY; CDR2 reads SVGAGI. The CDR3 has 9 residues. DNA for the CDR3: TGTGCCAGCGGCCGTTTGGCTTTCTTT. It is translated as CASGRLAFF.

At least ten counts were recorded for this clone. This chain links TRBV5-1 with TRBJ1-6, with 7 bases matching TRBD1. V gave up 3 bases and J gave up 6 bases; unmatched junction bases: 3. In germline, CDR1 is SGHRS, CDR2 YFSETQ. This CDR3 contains 14 residues. CDR3 DNA: TGCGCCAGCAGCTCAGGGGGTCCTAATTCACCCCTCCACTTT. It encodes CASSSGGPNSPLHF.

The chain has TRBV18 and TRBJ1-2; weak D call: TRBD1 (6 bases). CDR1 is KGHSH, CDR2 LQKENI, per germline. There are 14 residues in the CDR3. Trimming took 6 bases from V and 6 from J, leaving 17 bases between them. CDR3 sequence reads: CASSPYRETDGYTF. CDR3 coding DNA: TGTGCCAGCTCGCCTTACAGGGAAACGGATGGCTACACCTTC.

This chain joins TRBV19 and TRBJ2-7, with D possibly TRBD1 on 5 matching bases. The CDR3 is 15 amino acids. V was cut by 5 bases and J by 2 bases, with 16 bases left in between. Per the germline V gene, CDR1 is LNHDA and CDR2 is SQIVND (reference sequence). CDR3 nucleotides: TGTGCCAGTAGTGTAGTAGGACACGATCCCTACGAGCAGTACTTC. Its protein product is CASSVVGHDPYEQYF.

The genes are TRBV2 and TRBJ1-1; D not certain. V gave up 1 base and J gave up 5 bases, with 8 bases separating them. CDR3 length: 13 residues. CDR1 and CDR2 from the germline V gene are SNHLY and FYNNEI. Here the CDR3 DNA reads TGTGCCAGCAGTGAAGATTCGGATACTGAAGCTTTCTTT. It codes for CASSEDSDTEAFF.

The V and J genes are TRBV28 and TRBJ1-4; the D gene is possibly TRBD1 (6 bases). CDR1 and CDR2 (germline): MDHEN, SYDVKM. With 2 bases removed from V and 5 bases from J, the gap between germline ends came to 12 bases. CDR3 size: 15 residues. CDR3 amino acids: CASSLGGAENEKLFF. The CDR3 region has the DNA TGTGCCAGCAGTTTAGGGGGGGCCGAGAATGAAAAACTGTTTTTT.

The V and J genes are TRBV7-9 and TRBJ1-3; D call uncertain. V lost 1 base to trimming and J lost 2 bases, with 3 bases between them. CDR1 and CDR2 from the germline V gene are SEHNR and FQNEAQ (reference sequence). The CDR3 is 13 amino acids. Here the CDR3 reads CASSLDPGNTIYF. For the CDR3, the DNA is TGTGCCAGCAGCTTAGACCCTGGAAACACCATATATTTT. The complete variable domain, with remaining parts taken from reference TRBV7-9 and TRBJ1-3, reads DTGVSQNPRHKITKRGQNVTFRCDPISEHNRLYWYRQTLGQGPEFLTYFQNEAQLEKSRLLSDRFSAERPKGSFSTLEIQRTEQGDSAMYLCASSLDPGNTIYFGEGSWLTVV.

The J gene is TRBJ2-2, the V gene TRBV30; tentative D call: TRBD2 (5 bases). The germline CDR1 and CDR2 sequences are GTSNPN and SVGIG (reference sequence). The CDR3 contains 13 residues. V lost 1 base to trimming and J lost 7 bases, with 10 bases between them. Written as DNA, the CDR3 is TGTGCCTGGAGTGGCCCGGGGTACGGGGAGCTGTTTTTT. It specifies CAWSGPGYGELFF.

The chain has TRBV5-1 and TRBJ2-3; 9 bases align to TRBD1. CDR1 SGHRS and CDR2 YFSETQ come from the germline V gene. V was clipped by 0 bases and J by 1 base; unmatched bases: 3. The CDR3 totals 16 residues. CDR3: CASSLARTGGTDTQYF. DNA of the CDR3: TGCGCCAGCAGCTTGGCCCGGACAGGGGGCACAGATACGCAGTATTTT. Full variable domain (missing parts from reference TRBV5-1 and TRBJ2-3): KAGVTQTPRYLIKTRGQQVTLSCSPISGHRSVSWYQQTPGQGLQFLFEYFSETQRNKGNFPGRFSGRQFSNSRSEMNVSTLELGDSALYLCASSLARTGGTDTQYFGPGTRLTVL.

This chain links TRBV4-1 with TRBJ1-4; no reliable D call. The CDR3 is 14 residues long. Germline CDR1 and CDR2: MGHRA and YSYEKL. V lost 1 base and J 5 bases, leaving 8 bases between the germline ends. CDR3 loop: CASSQGALNEKLFF. The CDR3 bases are TGCGCCAGCAGCCAAGGGGCCCTAAATGAAAAACTGTTTTTT.